The rows below give T cell receptor beta chains drawn from one sample of a study of graft-versus-host responses after intestinal transplantation. Sequencing used immunoSEQ multiplex PCR; TCRdb keeps in-frame clones, though not all of them. The sample has under 25,000 clones, around 33% seen once. The specimen comprised alloreactive CD4+ T cells from a mixed lymphocyte reaction culture, sampled before transplantation. The source is a human patient who was an organ donor for intestinal transplantation. Both conserved end residues are part of each CDR3. A D gene is named only where the DNA matches it firmly. Part of the rows lack a size; the others show once, few, many or a class for expanded clones.

v_call: TRBV6-6; j_call: TRBJ1-1; clone_size: -; d_call: TRBD1; cdr3_nt: TGTGCCAGCAGGGACAGGGGCGAAGCTTTCTTT; cdr3_aa: CASRDRGEAFF
v_call: TRBV7-9; j_call: TRBJ1-1; clone_size: -; d_call: -; cdr3_nt: TGTGCCAGCAGCCACCACAGGGAGAACACTGAAGCTTTCTTT; cdr3_aa: CASSHHRENTEAFF
v_call: TRBV6-5; j_call: TRBJ2-3; clone_size: few; d_call: -; cdr3_nt: TGTGCCACTCACAGAGTTTCGGGCACAGATACGCAGTATTTT; cdr3_aa: CATHRVSGTDTQYF
v_call: TRBV4-2; j_call: TRBJ1-5; clone_size: -; d_call: -; cdr3_nt: TGTGCCAGCAGCCCAAGAACGGGGACTGGCCCAGGTCAGCCCCAGCATTTT; cdr3_aa: CASSPRTGTGPGQPQHF
v_call: TRBV14; j_call: TRBJ2-2; clone_size: medium-sized; d_call: -; cdr3_nt: TGTGCCAGCGGATCCGGGACTAACACCGGGGAGCTGTTTTTT; cdr3_aa: CASGSGTNTGELFF
v_call: TRBV5-1; j_call: TRBJ1-2; clone_size: medium-sized; d_call: -; cdr3_nt: TGCGCCAGCAGGAGTACATCAGGGTCGGATGGCTACACCTTC; cdr3_aa: CASRSTSGSDGYTF
v_call: TRBV28; j_call: TRBJ2-3; clone_size: few; d_call: TRBD2; cdr3_nt: TGTGCCAGCAGTTTAGCGGGAGGGCCTAGCACAGATACGCAGTATTTT; cdr3_aa: CASSLAGGPSTDTQYF
v_call: TRBV5-4; j_call: TRBJ2-7; clone_size: few; d_call: TRBD2; cdr3_nt: TGCGCCAGCAGCCAGGGGACTAGCGGGGGATCCTACGAGCAGTACTTC; cdr3_aa: CASSQGTSGGSYEQYF
v_call: TRBV29-1; j_call: TRBJ2-7; clone_size: -; d_call: -; cdr3_nt: TGCAGCCTTGAGAGGGGTTACGAGCAGTACTTC; cdr3_aa: CSLERGYEQYF
v_call: TRBV20-1; j_call: TRBJ2-7; clone_size: few; d_call: -; cdr3_nt: TGCAGTGCTAGCCCCCACCGCGAGCAGTACTTC; cdr3_aa: CSASPHREQYF
v_call: TRBV9; j_call: TRBJ2-7; clone_size: -; d_call: -; cdr3_nt: TGTGCCAGCAGCGGAGAGGCGGTGAACTCCTACGAGCAGTACTTC; cdr3_aa: CASSGEAVNSYEQYF
v_call: TRBV7-6; j_call: TRBJ1-3; clone_size: -; d_call: TRBD1; cdr3_nt: TGTGCCAGCAGCTTAGTGGGGACAGGGCCTGGAAACACCATATATTTT; cdr3_aa: CASSLVGTGPGNTIYF
v_call: TRBV6-5; j_call: TRBJ1-4; clone_size: -; d_call: -; cdr3_nt: TGTGCCAGCAGTTACTCACGAGGAAATGAAAAACTGTTTTTT; cdr3_aa: CASSYSRGNEKLFF
v_call: TRBV7-9; j_call: TRBJ2-5; clone_size: -; d_call: TRBD2; cdr3_nt: TGTGCCAGCAGCTTAGCAAGGATCACCGGGACTAGCGGGCAAGAGACCCAGTACTTC; cdr3_aa: CASSLARITGTSGQETQYF
v_call: TRBV2; j_call: TRBJ2-2; clone_size: few; d_call: -; cdr3_nt: TGTGCCAGTTCGGCACTAGGGGGTACCGGGGAGCTGTTTTTT; cdr3_aa: CASSALGGTGELFF
v_call: TRBV9; j_call: TRBJ2-2; clone_size: few; d_call: TRBD2; cdr3_nt: TGTGCCAGCAGCGCCGGGACTACAGGCACCGGGGAGCTGTTTTTT; cdr3_aa: CASSAGTTGTGELFF
v_call: TRBV6-6; j_call: TRBJ1-1; clone_size: few; d_call: -; cdr3_nt: TGTGCCAGCAGTAGAGGGGTAACGAACACTGAAGCTTTCTTT; cdr3_aa: CASSRGVTNTEAFF
v_call: TRBV11-3; j_call: TRBJ2-2; clone_size: -; d_call: TRBD2; cdr3_nt: TGTGCCAGCAGCCCCGGGAGGGATAACACCGGGGAGCTGTTTTTT; cdr3_aa: CASSPGRDNTGELFF
v_call: TRBV6-1; j_call: TRBJ1-4; clone_size: -; d_call: -; cdr3_nt: TGTGCCAGCAGTCCTTCCGGGGGGGGTGAAAAACTGTTTTTT; cdr3_aa: CASSPSGGGEKLFF
v_call: TRBV5-1; j_call: TRBJ2-7; clone_size: few; d_call: -; cdr3_nt: TGCGCCAGCAGCTTGGATGCTCGGTCCTTATACGAGCAGTACTTC; cdr3_aa: CASSLDARSLYEQYF
v_call: TRBV28; j_call: TRBJ1-4; clone_size: -; d_call: -; cdr3_nt: TGTGCCAGCAGTTCCCCGCACCTGGAAAAACTGTTTTTT; cdr3_aa: CASSSPHLEKLFF
v_call: TRBV10-3; j_call: TRBJ2-7; clone_size: few; d_call: TRBD2; cdr3_nt: TGTGCCATCAGTGACCCGACTAGCGGTCCTTACGAGCAGTACTTC; cdr3_aa: CAISDPTSGPYEQYF
v_call: TRBV2; j_call: TRBJ1-2; clone_size: few; d_call: TRBD1; cdr3_nt: TGTGCCAGCATCGGGACAGGGTGGGTCTATGGCTACACCTTC; cdr3_aa: CASIGTGWVYGYTF
v_call: TRBV6-1; j_call: TRBJ1-5; clone_size: -; d_call: TRBD1; cdr3_nt: TGTGCCAGCAGTGACCAGACAGGGGGCGATCAGCCCCAGCATTTT; cdr3_aa: CASSDQTGGDQPQHF
v_call: TRBV5-4; j_call: TRBJ2-7; clone_size: -; d_call: TRBD2; cdr3_nt: TGTGCCAGCAGCTTGGGCCCCGGGGGGGCCTACGAGCAGTACTTC; cdr3_aa: CASSLGPGGAYEQYF
v_call: TRBV27; j_call: TRBJ2-3; clone_size: -; d_call: -; cdr3_nt: TGTGCCAGCAGTTTTGAGGCGACCGGCGCCCCCTTTACAGATACGCAGTATTTT; cdr3_aa: CASSFEATGAPFTDTQYF
v_call: TRBV19; j_call: TRBJ2-2; clone_size: medium-sized; d_call: TRBD1; cdr3_nt: TGTGCCAGTAGCCAGACAGGGGGCACCGGGGAGCTGTTTTTT; cdr3_aa: CASSQTGGTGELFF
v_call: TRBV5-4; j_call: TRBJ1-4; clone_size: -; d_call: TRBD1; cdr3_nt: TGTGCCAGCAGTTTGACAGGGGGCGATGAAAAACTGTTTTTT; cdr3_aa: CASSLTGGDEKLFF